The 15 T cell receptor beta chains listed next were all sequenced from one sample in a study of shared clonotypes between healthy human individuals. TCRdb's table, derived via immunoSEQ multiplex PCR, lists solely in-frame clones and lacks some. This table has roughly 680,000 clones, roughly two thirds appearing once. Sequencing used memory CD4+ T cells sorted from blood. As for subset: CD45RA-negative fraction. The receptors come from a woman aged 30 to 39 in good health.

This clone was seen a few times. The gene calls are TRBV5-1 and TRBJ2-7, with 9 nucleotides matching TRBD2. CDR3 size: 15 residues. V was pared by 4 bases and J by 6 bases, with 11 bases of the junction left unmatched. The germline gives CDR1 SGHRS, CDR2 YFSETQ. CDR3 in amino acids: CASSPLAGGPTEQYF. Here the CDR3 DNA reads TGCGCCAGCAGCCCCCTTGCGGGAGGGCCTACCGAGCAGTACTTC.

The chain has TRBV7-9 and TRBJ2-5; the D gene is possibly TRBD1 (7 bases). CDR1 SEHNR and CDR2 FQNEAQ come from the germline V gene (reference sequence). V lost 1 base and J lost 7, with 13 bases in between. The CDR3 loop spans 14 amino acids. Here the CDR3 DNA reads TGTGCCAGCAGCTTAGGCGGGCAGGGGGGGACCCAGTACTTC. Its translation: CASSLGGQGGTQYF.

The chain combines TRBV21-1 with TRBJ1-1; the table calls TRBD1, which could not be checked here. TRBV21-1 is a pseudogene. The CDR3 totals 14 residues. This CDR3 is CASMTGQGGTEAFF. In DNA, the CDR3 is TGTGCCAGCATGACGGGACAGGGCGGGACTGAAGCTTTCTTT.

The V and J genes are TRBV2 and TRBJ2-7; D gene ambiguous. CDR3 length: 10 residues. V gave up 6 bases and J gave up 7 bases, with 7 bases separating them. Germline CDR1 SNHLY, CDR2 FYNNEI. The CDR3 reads CASRIVEQYF. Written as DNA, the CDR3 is TGTGCCAGCAGGATCGTTGAGCAGTACTTC.

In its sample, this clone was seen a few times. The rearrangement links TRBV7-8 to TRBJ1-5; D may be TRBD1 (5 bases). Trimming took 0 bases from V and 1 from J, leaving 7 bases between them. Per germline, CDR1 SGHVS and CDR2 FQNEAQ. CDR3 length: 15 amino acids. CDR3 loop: CASSLAGVSNQPQHF. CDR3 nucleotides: TGTGCCAGCAGCTTAGCAGGGGTGAGCAATCAGCCCCAGCATTTT.

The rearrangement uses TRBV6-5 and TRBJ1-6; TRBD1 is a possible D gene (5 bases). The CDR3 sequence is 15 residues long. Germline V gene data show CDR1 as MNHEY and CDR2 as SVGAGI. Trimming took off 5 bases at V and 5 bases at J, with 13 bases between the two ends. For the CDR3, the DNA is TGTGCCAGCAGTCACCCCAGGGTACATAATTCACCCCTCCACTTT. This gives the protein CASSHPRVHNSPLHF.

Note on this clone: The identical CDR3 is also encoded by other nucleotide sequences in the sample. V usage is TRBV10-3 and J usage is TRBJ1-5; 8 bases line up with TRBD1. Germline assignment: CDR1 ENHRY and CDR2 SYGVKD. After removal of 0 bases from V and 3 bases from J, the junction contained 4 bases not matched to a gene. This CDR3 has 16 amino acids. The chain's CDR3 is CAISESTGGNNQPQHF. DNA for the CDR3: TGTGCCATCAGTGAGTCAACAGGGGGTAACAATCAGCCCCAGCATTTT.

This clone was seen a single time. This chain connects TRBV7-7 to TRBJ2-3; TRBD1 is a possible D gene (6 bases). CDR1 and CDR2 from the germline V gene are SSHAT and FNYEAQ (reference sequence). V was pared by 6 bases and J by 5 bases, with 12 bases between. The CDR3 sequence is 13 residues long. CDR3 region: CASSGGWGDTQYF. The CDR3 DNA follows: TGTGCCAGCAGTGGGGGCTGGGGAGATACGCAGTATTTT.

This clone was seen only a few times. CDR3 sequence: CASSLGREAYEQYF. The DNA for the CDR3 is TGTGCCAGCAGCTTAGGCAGGGAGGCCTACGAGCAGTACTTC. This chain uses TRBV7-2 with TRBJ2-7, with D possibly TRBD2 on 6 matching bases. With 1 base removed from V and 2 bases from J, the gap between germline ends came to 9 bases. From germline, CDR1 is SGHTA and CDR2 FQGNSA. The length of the CDR3 is 14 residues. Drawing the rest from reference TRBV7-2 and TRBJ2-7, the complete variable domain is GAGVSQSPSNKVTEKGKDVELRCDPISGHTALYWYRQSLGQGLEFLIYFQGNSAPDKSGLPSDRFSAERTGGSVSTLTIQRTQQEDSAVYLCASSLGREAYEQYFGPGTRLTVT.

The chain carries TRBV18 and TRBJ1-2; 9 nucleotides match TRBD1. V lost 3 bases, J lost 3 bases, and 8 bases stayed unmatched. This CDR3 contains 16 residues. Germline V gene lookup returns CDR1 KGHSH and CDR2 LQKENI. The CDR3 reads CASSPPGQGNDYGYTF. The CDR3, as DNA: TGTGCCAGCTCACCTCCTGGACAGGGGAATGACTATGGCTACACCTTC.

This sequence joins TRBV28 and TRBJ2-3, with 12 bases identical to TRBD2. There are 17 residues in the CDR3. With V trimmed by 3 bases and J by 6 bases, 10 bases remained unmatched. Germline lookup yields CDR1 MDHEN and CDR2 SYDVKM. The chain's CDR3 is CASSLAGLAGKHDTQYF. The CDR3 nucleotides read TGTGCCAGCAGTTTGGCAGGACTAGCGGGAAAGCACGATACGCAGTATTTT.

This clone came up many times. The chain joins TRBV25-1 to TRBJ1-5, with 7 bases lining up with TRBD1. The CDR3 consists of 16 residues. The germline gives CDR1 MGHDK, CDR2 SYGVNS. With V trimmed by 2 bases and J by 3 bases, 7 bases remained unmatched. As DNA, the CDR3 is TGTGCCAGCAGTGAACCAGGACAGGTCAACAATCAGCCCCAGCATTTT. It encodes CASSEPGQVNNQPQHF.

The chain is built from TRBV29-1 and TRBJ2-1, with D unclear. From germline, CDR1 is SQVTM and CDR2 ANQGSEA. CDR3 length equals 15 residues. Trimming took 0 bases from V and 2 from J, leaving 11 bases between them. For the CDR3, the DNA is TGCAGCGTTGAAGACCCGACCGGCACCTACAATGAGCAGTTCTTC. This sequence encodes CSVEDPTGTYNEQFF.

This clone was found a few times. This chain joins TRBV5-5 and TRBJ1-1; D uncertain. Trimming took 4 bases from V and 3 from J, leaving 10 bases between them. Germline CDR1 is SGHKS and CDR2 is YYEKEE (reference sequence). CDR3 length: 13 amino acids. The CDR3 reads CASSIRPDTEAFF. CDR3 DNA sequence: TGTGCCAGCAGCATAAGACCGGACACTGAAGCTTTCTTT.

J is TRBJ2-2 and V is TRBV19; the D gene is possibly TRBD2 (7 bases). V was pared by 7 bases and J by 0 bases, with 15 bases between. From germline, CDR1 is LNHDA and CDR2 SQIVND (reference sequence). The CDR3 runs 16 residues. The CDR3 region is CASTIRGGSNTGELFF. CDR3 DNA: TGTGCCAGTACGATCAGGGGAGGGTCGAACACCGGGGAGCTGTTTTTT.